The following is a TCR beta chain sequence with its context. Its antigen is as yet unknown. The authors reverse transcribed roughly 0.5 to 1 ug RNA with random hexamers. Amplification of the TCR beta CDR3 was carried out by immunoSEQ multiplex PCR, which spanned a total of 54 Vbeta and 13 Jbeta segments. TCRdb passed the immunoSEQ multiplex PCR reads through MiXCR, listing each CDR3 protein once. The data hold over 120,000 distinct CDR3 sequences, with 85% to 95% observed a single time. High-throughput TCR beta sequencing covered peripheral CD8+ and CD4+ T cells. This sample is drawn from a study of CD8 T cells in Susac syndrome. General study findings and limits: CD4+ T cell repertoires in Susac syndrome exhibited no evidence of clonal expansion.

Trimming pared 2 bases from V and 4 bases from J, leaving 8 bases between. Germline V CDR1 and CDR2: MNHEY, SVGEGT. This CDR3 is 13 amino acids long. V is TRBV6-2 or TRBV6-3 and J is TRBJ1-1, with a tentative D call TRBD1 (6 bases). The sequence came from a human donor with Susac syndrome. The specimen was CD4+ T cells from PBMCs. The CDR3 spells CASSYRDITEAFF. CDR3 DNA sequence: TGTGCCAGCAGTTACCGGGACATCACTGAAGCTTTCTTT.